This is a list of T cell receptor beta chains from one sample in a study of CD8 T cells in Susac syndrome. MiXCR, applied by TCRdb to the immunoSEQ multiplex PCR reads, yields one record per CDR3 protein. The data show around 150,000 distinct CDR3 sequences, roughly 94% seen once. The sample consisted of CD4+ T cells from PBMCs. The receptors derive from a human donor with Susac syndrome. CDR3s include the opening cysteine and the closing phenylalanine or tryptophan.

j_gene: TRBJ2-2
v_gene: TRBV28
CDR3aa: CASSLGGRLVLSTGELFF

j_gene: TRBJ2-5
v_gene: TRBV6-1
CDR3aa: CASTSGGHVEGPETQYF

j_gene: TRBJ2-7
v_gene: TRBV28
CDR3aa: CASSPRDSFAYEQYF

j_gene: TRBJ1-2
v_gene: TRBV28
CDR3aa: CASTQFTAGQSYGYTF

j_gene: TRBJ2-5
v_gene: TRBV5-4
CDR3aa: CASSYTGTRETQYF

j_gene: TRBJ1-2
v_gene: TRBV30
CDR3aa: CAWTQGAYGYTF

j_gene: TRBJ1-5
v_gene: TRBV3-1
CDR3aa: CASSQGAWGTQPQHF

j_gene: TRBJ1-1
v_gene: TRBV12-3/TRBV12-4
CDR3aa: CASRTLNTEAFF

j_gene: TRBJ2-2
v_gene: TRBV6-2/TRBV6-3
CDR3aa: CASSYTDWRLTGELFF

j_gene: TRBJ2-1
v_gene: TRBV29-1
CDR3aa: CSVDARGAGGFNEQFF

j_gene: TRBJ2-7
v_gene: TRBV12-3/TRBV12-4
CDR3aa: CASSLPGGRAYEQYF

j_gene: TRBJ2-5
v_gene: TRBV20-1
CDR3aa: CSANPLGLAGLGRETQYF

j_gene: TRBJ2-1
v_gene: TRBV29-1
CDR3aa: CSVQAWDEQFF

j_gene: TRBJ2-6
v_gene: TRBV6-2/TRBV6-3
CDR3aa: CASSYSMRSGANVLTF

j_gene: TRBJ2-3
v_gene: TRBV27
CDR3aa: CASRGLAGGFVDTQYF

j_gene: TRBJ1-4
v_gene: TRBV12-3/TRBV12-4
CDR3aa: CASSLNTNEKLFF

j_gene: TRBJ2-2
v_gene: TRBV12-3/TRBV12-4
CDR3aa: CASSPTPTGELFF

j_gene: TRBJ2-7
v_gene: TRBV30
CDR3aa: CAWRRDKAYEQYF

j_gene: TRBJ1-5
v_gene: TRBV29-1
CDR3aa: CSVGSVNQPQHF

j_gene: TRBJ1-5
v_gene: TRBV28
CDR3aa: CASSATDQPQHF

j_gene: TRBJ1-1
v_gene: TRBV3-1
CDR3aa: CASSQEGRTEAFF

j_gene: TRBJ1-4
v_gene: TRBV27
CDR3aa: CASSYGGAGGEKLFF

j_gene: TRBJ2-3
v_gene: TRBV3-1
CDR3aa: CASSQNLAGTDTQYF

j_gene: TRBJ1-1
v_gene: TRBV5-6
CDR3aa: CASSLRGQPYTEAFF

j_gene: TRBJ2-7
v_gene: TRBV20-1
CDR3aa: CSARGLAGGPSYEQYF

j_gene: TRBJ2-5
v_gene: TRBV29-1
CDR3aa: CSVDGQLGKETQYF

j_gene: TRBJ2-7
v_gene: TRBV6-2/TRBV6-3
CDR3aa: CASSVSSYEQYF